This entry lists 32 T cell receptor beta chains sequenced from one sample in a study of blood T cell repertoires in COVID-19. Measured with immunoSEQ multiplex PCR; TCRdb has only the in-frame clones, and not every one. The table includes about 40,000 clones, 70% to 90% detected once. Sequences were obtained from peripheral blood. These receptors all come from a man aged 55 to 69 with active COVID-19.

The chain has TRBV10-3 and TRBJ1-5, with 10 bases that match TRBD1. CDR1 is ENHRY, CDR2 SYGVKD, per germline. The trim removed 9 bases at V and 0 bases at J, leaving 2 bases unmatched. The CDR3 runs 14 residues. The CDR3, as DNA: TGTGCCATTGGGACAGGGGATAGCAATCAGCCCCAGCATTTT. It codes for CAIGTGDSNQPQHF.

The rearrangement uses TRBV11-2 and TRBJ2-1; 7 nucleotides line up with TRBD2. The germline V gene has CDR1 SGHAT and CDR2 FQNNGV. This CDR3 spans 14 amino acids. With 5 bases clipped from V and 5 bases from J, the junction kept 6 bases outside the gene matches. The CDR3: CASSPTSGNNEQFF. The CDR3 coding sequence is TGTGCCAGCAGCCCCACAAGCGGGAACAATGAGCAGTTCTTC.

This clone showed up just once. The chain carries TRBV10-3 and TRBJ2-6; D gene ambiguous. This CDR3 is 13 amino acids long. The germline V gene has CDR1 ENHRY and CDR2 SYGVKD. V lost 11 bases and J lost 1, with 9 bases in between. CDR3 region: CAVEESGANVLTF. In nucleotides, the CDR3 is TGTGCCGTTGAGGAATCTGGGGCCAACGTCCTGACTTTC.

For the CDR3, the DNA is TGTGCCAGCATTAGCGGGAGTAATGGAGCAGATACGCAGTATTTT. This sequence encodes CASISGSNGADTQYF. V gene TRBV6-5 combines with J gene TRBJ2-3; 9 bases align to TRBD2. Germline values: CDR1 MNHEY, CDR2 SVGAGI. The V and J ends lost 7 bases and 4 bases, in that order; junction bases with no gene match: 9. The CDR3 runs to 15 residues.

This CDR3 is CASSRTGDHTEAFF. In DNA, the CDR3 is TGTGCCAGCTCACGGACAGGGGATCACACTGAAGCTTTCTTT. This chain uses TRBV18 with TRBJ1-1; 9 bases fit TRBD1. CDR1 is KGHSH, CDR2 LQKENI, per germline. This CDR3 has 14 residues. Trimming at V came to 4 bases and at J to 3 bases, leaving 3 bases not matched to a gene.

This clone was counted only a few times. This chain connects TRBV7-9 to TRBJ1-1, with 7 bases aligning to TRBD1. The trim removed 1 base at V and 1 base at J, leaving 6 bases unmatched. Germline V gene data show CDR1 as SEHNR and CDR2 as FQNEAQ (reference sequence). The CDR3 loop spans 16 amino acids. DNA for the CDR3: TGTGCCAGCAGCTTAGGCCTGGGACAGACGAACACTGAAGCTTTCTTT. This codes for CASSLGLGQTNTEAFF.

The chain recombines TRBV29-1 with TRBJ2-2; tentative D call: TRBD2 (5 bases). Germline CDR1 is SQVTM and CDR2 is ANQGSEA. Trimming stripped 6 bases from V and 1 base from J, with 12 bases between. The CDR3 totals 14 residues. The CDR3 DNA reads TGCAGCGTCCTTACCGGGATGAACACCGGGGAGCTGTTTTTT. Translating it yields CSVLTGMNTGELFF.

The chain links TRBV24-1 to TRBJ2-1; the match to TRBD2 covers 10 bases. Germline V lookup: CDR1 KGHDR, CDR2 SFDVKD. This CDR3 contains 17 residues. V gave up 0 bases and J gave up 4 bases; unmatched junction bases: 5. DNA of the CDR3: TGTGCCACCAGTGATTTGGGAGCGGGAGGGCCTTACAATGAGCAGTTCTTC. This encodes CATSDLGAGGPYNEQFF.

This chain links TRBV4-2 with TRBJ1-5, with D tentatively TRBD1 (6 bases). This CDR3 spans 14 amino acids. From germline, CDR1 is LGHNA and CDR2 YNFKEQ. V lost 4 bases and J 4 bases, leaving 11 bases between the germline ends. CDR3 residues: CASSPRGQNQPQHF. CDR3 DNA: TGTGCCAGCAGCCCGCGGGGGCAAAATCAGCCCCAGCATTTT.

V usage is TRBV6-5 and J usage is TRBJ2-5; 11 bases map to TRBD2. The V gene's germline CDR1 is MNHEY and CDR2 SVGAGI. V lost 6 bases and J lost 3; bases outside the gene matches: 3. There are 14 residues in the CDR3. The CDR3 loop reads CASRSSGRKETQYF. CDR3 coding DNA: TGTGCCAGCAGGTCTAGCGGGAGGAAAGAGACCCAGTACTTC.

The chain couples TRBV18 to TRBJ2-2, with 10 bases lining up with TRBD1. The CDR3 sequence is 15 residues long. Germline V lookup: CDR1 KGHSH, CDR2 LQKENI. V shed 5 bases, J shed 10 bases, and the junction held 10 bases outside the gene matches. The CDR3 region is CASSVSGQGSMELFF. The CDR3 bases are TGTGCCAGCTCAGTTTCGGGACAGGGGTCCATGGAGCTGTTTTTT.

The chain carries TRBV2 and TRBJ2-7; D call uncertain. Germline loops: CDR1 SNHLY, CDR2 FYNNEI. Trimming removed 7 bases from V and 4 bases from J, with 8 bases in between. CDR3 size: 11 residues. The CDR3 region is CASTTLYEQYF. As DNA, the CDR3 is TGTGCCAGCACAACTTTATACGAGCAGTACTTC.

V usage is TRBV2 and J usage is TRBJ2-2; 8 nucleotides agree with TRBD2. Germline-derived CDR1 and CDR2 are SNHLY and FYNNEI. J was trimmed by 5 bases and V by 9 bases; bases with no gene match: 11. The CDR3 is made up of 15 amino acids. The CDR3 DNA sequence: TGTGCCAGACAACTGGGACTAGTCCAGACCGGGGAGCTGTTTTTT. Amino acid sequence: CARQLGLVQTGELFF.

The CDR3 DNA sequence: TGTGCCAGCAGCTTAGTAGGGACTAGCGGGGGGGGAACAGATACGCAGTATTTT. Translation gives CASSLVGTSGGGTDTQYF. The rearrangement joins TRBV7-2 to TRBJ2-3; 16 bases agree with TRBD2. CDR1 and CDR2 (germline): SGHTA, FQGNSA. The ends lost 1 base at V and 3 bases at J; junction bases unmatched: 4. The CDR3 length is 18 residues.

This rearrangement joins TRBV11-2 to TRBJ2-3; D perhaps matches TRBD1 (5 bases). V lost 1 base, J lost 0 bases, and 14 bases lay in between. The CDR3 covers 17 residues. CDR1 is SGHAT and CDR2 is FQNNGV in the germline V gene. The CDR3 coding sequence is TGTGCCAGCAGCTTAGGAGGAAGGGGTTCTAGCACAGATACGCAGTATTTT. It encodes CASSLGGRGSSTDTQYF.

The chain has TRBV10-3 and TRBJ2-1, with 12 bases that match TRBD2. In germline, CDR1 is ENHRY, CDR2 SYGVKD. The CDR3 runs 14 residues. J lost 6 bases, V lost 6 bases, and 3 bases had no gene match. CDR3 amino acids: CAIREGLAGNEQFF. DNA for the CDR3: TGTGCCATCAGGGAGGGACTAGCGGGCAATGAGCAGTTCTTC.

The V gene is TRBV27, the J gene TRBJ2-6; D gene ambiguous. Germline V gives CDR1 MNHEY, CDR2 SMNVEV (reference sequence). The CDR3 contains 17 residues. The V and J ends lost 3 bases and 0 bases respectively, with 12 bases between them. The DNA for the CDR3 is TGTGCCAGCAGTTTGGGCAGGTTGAGCTCTGGGGCCAACGTCCTGACTTTC. This translates into CASSLGRLSSGANVLTF.

The chain couples TRBV9 to TRBJ2-4, with 11 bases matching TRBD2. Per the germline V gene, CDR1 is SGDLS and CDR2 is YYNGEE. The CDR3 has 14 residues. After removal of 7 bases from V and 15 bases from J, the junction contained 15 bases not matched to a gene. The CDR3 DNA follows: TGTGCCAGCTCCGCCACACTAGCGGGAGAGAGTCGGTACTTC. Translated: CASSATLAGESRYF.

V usage is TRBV28 and J usage is TRBJ1-2; 7 bases agree with TRBD1. The V gene end was trimmed by 7 bases and the J gene end by 3 bases; junction bases not matched to a gene: 2. CDR1 MDHEN and CDR2 SYDVKM come from the germline V gene. The CDR3 length is 12 residues. The CDR3 nucleotides are TGTGCCAGCAAGGGACAGTACTATGGCTACACCTTC. Translation: CASKGQYYGYTF.

The rearrangement joins TRBV11-2 to TRBJ2-7, with D possibly matching TRBD2 (6 bases). The CDR3 extends over 13 amino acids. The ends were cut back, 5 bases at V and 7 bases at J, with 15 bases in the middle. CDR1 and CDR2 from the germline V gene are SGHAT and FQNNGV. In nucleotides, the CDR3 is TGTGCCAGCAGCGGGCGGCGCGGGATTGAGCAGTACTTC. This codes for CASSGRRGIEQYF.

This chain uses TRBV6-1 with TRBJ1-2; D is unclear. The CDR3 consists of 13 residues. Germline V gives CDR1 MNHNS, CDR2 SASEGT. The ends were cut back, 1 base at V and 8 bases at J, with 11 bases in the middle. As DNA, the CDR3 is TGTGCCAGCAGTGAAGTGGGCCCGTGGGGCTACACCTTC. It translates to CASSEVGPWGYTF.

The V call is TRBV5-1, the J call TRBJ1-1; 8 nucleotides match TRBD1. Germline assignment: CDR1 SGHRS and CDR2 YFSETQ. The CDR3 extends over 19 amino acids. The V gene end was trimmed by 0 bases and the J gene end by 0 bases; junction bases not matched to a gene: 13. CDR3 loop: CASSLGRGRALGVNTEAFF. CDR3 nucleotide sequence: TGCGCCAGCAGCTTGGGCAGGGGGCGCGCACTAGGGGTGAACACTGAAGCTTTCTTT.

The chain uses TRBV11-2 and TRBJ1-2, with D uncertain. CDR1 SGHAT and CDR2 FQNNGV come from the germline V gene. This CDR3 spans 15 amino acids. Trimming left V 5 bases short and J 6 bases short, with 19 bases between. CDR3 bases: TGTGCCAGCAGCCCAAGCCGTAGCGGGTTGGATGGCTACACCTTC. It codes for CASSPSRSGLDGYTF.

The chain carries TRBV5-1 and TRBJ2-1; 9 bases fit TRBD2. V gave up 4 bases and J gave up 2 bases; unmatched junction bases: 4. The CDR3 runs 15 residues. The V gene's germline CDR1 is SGHRS and CDR2 YFSETQ. As DNA, the CDR3 is TGCGCCAGCAGCCTAGGGACTAGCACCTACAATGAGCAGTTCTTC. Protein sequence: CASSLGTSTYNEQFF.

The chain carries TRBV28 and TRBJ2-7, with 7 bases matching TRBD1. Losses at the gene ends were 1 base for V and 6 bases for J; bases not matched to a gene: 0. Germline lookup yields CDR1 MDHEN and CDR2 SYDVKM. This CDR3 is built from 12 residues. The chain's CDR3 is CASSLSGGEQYF. The DNA for the CDR3 is TGTGCCAGCAGTTTATCAGGGGGCGAGCAGTACTTC.

The chain joins TRBV5-6 to TRBJ1-5; no clear D. Germline CDR1 is SGHDT and CDR2 is YYEEEE. V was clipped by 1 base and J by 2 bases, with 7 bases between them. This CDR3 has 14 amino acids. CDR3 nucleotides: TGTGCCAGCAGCTTGTACGGGGGCAATCAGCCCCAGCATTTT. As protein: CASSLYGGNQPQHF.

V gene TRBV3-1 (or the pseudogene TRBV3-2) combines with J gene TRBJ2-7; 9 bases line up with TRBD2. This CDR3 comprises 16 residues. V gave up 2 bases and J gave up 3 bases; unmatched junction bases: 8. Germline V gives CDR1 LGHDT, CDR2 YNNKEL (reference sequence). CDR3: CASSQLGSGSLYEQYF. CDR3 nucleotide sequence: TGTGCCAGCAGCCAACTGGGTAGCGGGAGCCTCTACGAGCAGTACTTC.

Only one count was recorded for this clone. The chain uses TRBV6-5 and TRBJ1-1, with D unclear. The germline V gene has CDR1 MNHEY and CDR2 SVGAGI. This CDR3 contains 11 residues. V was shortened by 8 bases and J by 7 bases, with 11 bases between the two germline ends. CDR3 amino acids: CASWKGGEAFF. The CDR3 DNA reads TGTGCCAGCTGGAAGGGAGGTGAAGCTTTCTTT.

The V call is TRBV5-6, the J call TRBJ1-1; D is perhaps TRBD1 (5 bases). Germline CDR1 SGHDT, CDR2 YYEEEE. V dropped 3 bases and J dropped 1 base, with 13 bases sitting between them. The CDR3 loop spans 15 amino acids. The CDR3 loop reads CASSSGTGRNTEAFF. CDR3 DNA: TGTGCCAGCAGCTCCGGGACTGGGCGGAACACTGAAGCTTTCTTT.

V usage is TRBV9 and J usage is TRBJ1-5; 11 nucleotides agree with TRBD1. The CDR3 is 14 amino acids. CDR1 is SGDLS, CDR2 YYNGEE, per germline. With V trimmed by 6 bases and J by 4 bases, 3 bases remained unmatched. The CDR3: CASNRDRGNQPQHF. The CDR3 nucleotides read TGTGCCAGCAATAGGGACAGGGGGAATCAGCCCCAGCATTTT.

The genes are TRBV3-1 (or the pseudogene TRBV3-2) and TRBJ2-3, with TRBD1 matching 9 bases. Germline loops: CDR1 LGHDT, CDR2 YNNKEL (reference sequence). Losses at the gene ends were 4 bases for V and 6 bases for J; bases not matched to a gene: 2. The CDR3 spans 13 residues. The CDR3 spells CASSRGQGDTQYF. Here the CDR3 DNA reads TGTGCCAGCAGCCGAGGACAGGGGGATACGCAGTATTTT.

This clone has a handful of counts. V is TRBV2 and J is TRBJ2-7, with TRBD1 matching 8 bases. CDR3 length: 13 residues. Losses at the gene ends were 7 bases for V and 6 bases for J; bases not matched to a gene: 8. In germline, CDR1 is SNHLY, CDR2 FYNNEI. As DNA, the CDR3 is TGTGCCAGCAACACTGGACAGGGAAGCGAGCAGTACTTC. Its protein product is CASNTGQGSEQYF. The entire variable domain, with the rest obtained from reference TRBV2 and TRBJ2-7, is as follows: EPEVTQTPSHQVTQMGQEVILRCVPISNHLYFYWYRQILGQKVEFLVSFYNNEISEKSEIFDDQFSVERPDGSNFTLKIRSTKLEDSAMYFCASNTGQGSEQYFGPGTRLTVT.